This entry features one T cell receptor beta chain sequence. No cell sorting was done before RNA was extracted from the tissue. Between August and November 2014, newly diagnosed, chemotherapy-naive lung cancer patients underwent thoracic surgery in China. A modified ARM-PCR protocol with three rounds of nested PCR amplified TCRbeta. MiXCR, applied by TCRdb to the multiplex PCR reads, yields one record per CDR3 protein. The table has 77,000 or so distinct CDR3 sequences, under 80% seen once. The entry originates in a study of tumor and adjacent non-tumor tissue in lung cancer. Study context: Patients comprised roughly 12 adenocarcinoma, 2 squamous cell carcinoma and 1 small cell lung cancer.

The TCR was taken from a woman in her fifties or sixties with non-small cell lung cancer. Input material: lung tumor tissue.

CDR3 amino acids: CASSLSVMNTWELFF. Here the CDR3 DNA reads TGTGCCAGCAGCTTATCGGTGATGAATACCTGGGAGCTGTTTTTT. V is TRBV5-5 and J is TRBJ2-2; D ambiguous. The V and J ends lost 2 bases and 9 bases respectively, with 17 bases between them. The CDR3 has 15 residues. Per the germline V gene, CDR1 is SGHKS and CDR2 is YYEKEE (reference sequence).